This T cell receptor beta chain is drawn from a study of radiotherapy plus CTLA-4 blockade in lung cancer. Study details: Objective responses were documented in under 20% of patients, with disease control in approximately 31%.

Generated by immunoSEQ multiplex PCR, the TCRdb table keeps only in-frame clones and is missing some. Of roughly 100,000 clones in the sample, around 84% were seen once. Germline-derived CDR1 and CDR2 are SGHRS and YFSETQ. V lost 0 bases and J 5 bases, leaving 15 bases between the germline ends. The CDR3 runs to 15 residues. This clone was picked up a small number of times. The rearrangement links TRBV5-1 to TRBJ2-7; D may be TRBD1 or TRBD2 (6 bases each). This material consisted of peripheral blood, taken from a patient treated with radiotherapy plus ipilimumab. This clonotype originated in a human donor with non-small cell lung cancer that progressed on radiotherapy plus ipilimumab. CDR3 DNA sequence: TGCGCCAGCAGCTTGGAGGGGGGAAGGGGAGACGAGCAGTACGTC. It translates to CASSLEGGRGDEQYV.